This record concerns one T cell receptor beta chain sequence. Its antigen is unknown. This entry is derived from a study of early T cells in non-severe SARS-CoV-2 infection. Whole-study context: RNA in bulk from unsorted whole blood was sequenced, and chains were unpaired.

Germline lookup yields CDR1 SGHRS and CDR2 YFSETQ. CDR3 size: 16 residues. V was clipped by 2 bases and J by 5 bases; unmatched bases: 7. Study-wide results and limits: Sequences matched to VDJdb favored anti-spike CD8 responses, while private and CD4 specificities were missed.

Each cDNA molecule carried a unique molecular identifier. MiXCR, applied by TCRdb to the 5' RACE reads, yields one record per CDR3 protein. Of about 98,000 distinct CDR3 sequences listed, around 15% are singletons. This TCR derives from an adult who was a healthcare worker with PCR-confirmed SARS-CoV-2 infection or an uninfected control (not recorded which). V gene TRBV5-1 combines with J gene TRBJ2-2, with 9 bases aligning to TRBD2. The specimen was whole blood. CDR3 DNA sequence: TGCGCCAGCAGCTTTATAGCGGGAGTAGGGACCGGGGAGCTGTTTTTT. Protein: CASSFIAGVGTGELFF.